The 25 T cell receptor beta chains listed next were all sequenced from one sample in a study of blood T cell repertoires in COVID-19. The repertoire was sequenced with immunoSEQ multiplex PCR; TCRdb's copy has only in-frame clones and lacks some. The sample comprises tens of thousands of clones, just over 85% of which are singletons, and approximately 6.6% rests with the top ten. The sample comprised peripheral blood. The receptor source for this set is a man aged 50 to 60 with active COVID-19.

The CDR3 DNA sequence: TGTGCCAGCTCCTGGGGACAAAGCTACGAGCAGTACGTC. It encodes CASSWGQSYEQYV. V usage is TRBV27 and J usage is TRBJ2-7, with D possibly being TRBD1 (6 bases). The germline V gene has CDR1 MNHEY and CDR2 SMNVEV (reference sequence). V lost 8 bases to trimming and J lost 3 bases, with 14 bases between them. The CDR3 extends over 13 amino acids.

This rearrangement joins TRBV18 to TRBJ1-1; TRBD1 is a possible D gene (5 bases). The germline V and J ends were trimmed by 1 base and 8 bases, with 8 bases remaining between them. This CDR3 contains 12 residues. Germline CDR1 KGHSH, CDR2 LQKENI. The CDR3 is CASSPRGSEAFF. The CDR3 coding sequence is TGTGCCAGCTCACCACGGGGCAGCGAAGCTTTCTTT.

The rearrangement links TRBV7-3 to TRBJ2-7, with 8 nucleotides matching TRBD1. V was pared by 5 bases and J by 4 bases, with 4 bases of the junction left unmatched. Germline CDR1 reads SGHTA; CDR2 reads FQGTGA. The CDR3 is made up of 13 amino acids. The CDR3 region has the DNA TGTGCCAGCAGCATGGGACAGGTTTACGAGCAGTACTTC. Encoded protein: CASSMGQVYEQYF.

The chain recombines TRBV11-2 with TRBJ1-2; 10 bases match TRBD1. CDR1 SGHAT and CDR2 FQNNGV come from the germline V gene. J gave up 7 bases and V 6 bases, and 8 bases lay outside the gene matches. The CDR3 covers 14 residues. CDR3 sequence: CASSLRDRGSGYTF. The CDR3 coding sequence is TGTGCCAGCAGTCTCCGGGACAGGGGAAGTGGCTACACCTTC.

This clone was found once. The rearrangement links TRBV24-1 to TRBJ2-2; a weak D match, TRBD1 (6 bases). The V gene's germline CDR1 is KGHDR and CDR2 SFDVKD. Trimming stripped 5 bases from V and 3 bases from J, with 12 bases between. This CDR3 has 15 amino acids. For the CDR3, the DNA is TGTGCCACCAGTGTCACAGGGACGGACACCGGGGAGCTGTTTTTT. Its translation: CATSVTGTDTGELFF.

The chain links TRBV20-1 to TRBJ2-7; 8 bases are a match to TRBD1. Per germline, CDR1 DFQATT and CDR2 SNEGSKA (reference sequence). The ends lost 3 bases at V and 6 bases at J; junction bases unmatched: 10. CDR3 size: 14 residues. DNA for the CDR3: TGCAGTGCTAGTGTGGACAGGGTATTACCCGAGCAGTACTTC. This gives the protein CSASVDRVLPEQYF.

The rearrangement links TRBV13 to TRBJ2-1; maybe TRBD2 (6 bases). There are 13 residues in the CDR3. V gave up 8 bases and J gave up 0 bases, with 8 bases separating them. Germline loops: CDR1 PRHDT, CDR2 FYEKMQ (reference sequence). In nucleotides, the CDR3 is TGTGCCAGCGGGGGGAGCTCCTACAATGAGCAGTTCTTC. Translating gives CASGGSSYNEQFF. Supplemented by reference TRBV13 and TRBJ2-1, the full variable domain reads AAGVIQSPRHLIKEKRETATLKCYPIPRHDTVYWYQQGPGQDPQFLISFYEKMQSDKGSIPDRFSAQQFSDYHSELNMSSLELGDSALYFCASGGSSYNEQFFGPGTRLTVL.

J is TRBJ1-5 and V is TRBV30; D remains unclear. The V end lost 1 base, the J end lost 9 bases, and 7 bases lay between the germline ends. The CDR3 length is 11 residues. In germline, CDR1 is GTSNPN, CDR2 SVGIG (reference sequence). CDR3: CAWSGAGPQHF. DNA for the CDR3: TGTGCCTGGAGTGGAGCCGGGCCCCAGCATTTT.

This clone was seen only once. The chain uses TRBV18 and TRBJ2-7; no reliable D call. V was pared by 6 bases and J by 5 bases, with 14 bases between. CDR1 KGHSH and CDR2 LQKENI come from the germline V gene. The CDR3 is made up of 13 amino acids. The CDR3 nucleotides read TGTGCCAGCTCTACACAACTGGGCAACGAGCAGTACTTC. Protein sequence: CASSTQLGNEQYF.

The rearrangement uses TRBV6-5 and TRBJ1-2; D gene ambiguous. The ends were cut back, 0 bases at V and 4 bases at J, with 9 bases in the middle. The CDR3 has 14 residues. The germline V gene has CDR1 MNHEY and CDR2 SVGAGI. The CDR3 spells CASSYSIHIYGYTF. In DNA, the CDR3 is TGTGCCAGCAGTTACTCGATACACATCTATGGCTACACCTTC.

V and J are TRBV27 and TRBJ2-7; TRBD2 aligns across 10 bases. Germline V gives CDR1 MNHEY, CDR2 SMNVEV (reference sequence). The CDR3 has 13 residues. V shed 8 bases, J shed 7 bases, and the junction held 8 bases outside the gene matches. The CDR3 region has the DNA TGTGCCAGCCGGACTAGCGGAAGCTTAGAGCAGTACGTC. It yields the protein CASRTSGSLEQYV.

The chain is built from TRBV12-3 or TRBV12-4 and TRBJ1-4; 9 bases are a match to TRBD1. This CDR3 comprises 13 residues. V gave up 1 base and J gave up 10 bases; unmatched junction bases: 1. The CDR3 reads CASSLVDRGKLFF. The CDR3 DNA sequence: TGTGCCAGCAGTTTAGTGGACAGGGGAAAACTGTTTTTT.

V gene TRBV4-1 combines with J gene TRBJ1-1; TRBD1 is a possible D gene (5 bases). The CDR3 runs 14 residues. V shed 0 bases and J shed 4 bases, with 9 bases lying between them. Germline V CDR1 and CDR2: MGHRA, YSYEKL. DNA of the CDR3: TGCGCCAGCAGCCAAGATCAGGGTCGCACTGAAGCTTTCTTT. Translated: CASSQDQGRTEAFF.

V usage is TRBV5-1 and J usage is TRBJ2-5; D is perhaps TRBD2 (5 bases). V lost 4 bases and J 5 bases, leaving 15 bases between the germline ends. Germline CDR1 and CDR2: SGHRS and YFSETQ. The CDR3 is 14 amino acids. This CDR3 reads CASSPRAGGETQYF. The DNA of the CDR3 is TGCGCCAGCAGCCCTCGAGCCGGAGGTGAGACCCAGTACTTC.

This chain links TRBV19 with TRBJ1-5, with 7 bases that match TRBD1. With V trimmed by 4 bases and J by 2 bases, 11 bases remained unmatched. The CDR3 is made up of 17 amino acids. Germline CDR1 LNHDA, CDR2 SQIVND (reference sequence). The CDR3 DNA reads TGTGCCAGTAGTAACCCCTACAGGGGACGAGGCAATCAGCCCCAGCATTTT. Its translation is CASSNPYRGRGNQPQHF.

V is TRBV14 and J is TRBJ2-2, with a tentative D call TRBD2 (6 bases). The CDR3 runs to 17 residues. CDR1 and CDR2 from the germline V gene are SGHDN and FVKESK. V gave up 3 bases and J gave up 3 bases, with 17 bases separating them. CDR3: CASSHRRFAGHTGELFF. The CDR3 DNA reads TGTGCCAGCAGCCACCGACGGTTTGCGGGGCACACCGGGGAGCTGTTTTTT.

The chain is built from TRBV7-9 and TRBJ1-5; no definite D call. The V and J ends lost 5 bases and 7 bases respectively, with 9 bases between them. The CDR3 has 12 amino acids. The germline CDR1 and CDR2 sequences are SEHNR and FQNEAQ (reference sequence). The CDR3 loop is CASSPPGQPQHF. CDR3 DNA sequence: TGTGCCAGCAGCCCCCCGGGACAGCCCCAGCATTTT.

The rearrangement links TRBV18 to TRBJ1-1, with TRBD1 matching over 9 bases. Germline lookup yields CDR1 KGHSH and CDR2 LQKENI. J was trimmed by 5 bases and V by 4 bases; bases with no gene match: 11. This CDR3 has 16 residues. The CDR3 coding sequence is TGTGCCAGCTCACAGAGTCTACAGGGGGCGCTTACTGAAGCTTTCTTT. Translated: CASSQSLQGALTEAFF.

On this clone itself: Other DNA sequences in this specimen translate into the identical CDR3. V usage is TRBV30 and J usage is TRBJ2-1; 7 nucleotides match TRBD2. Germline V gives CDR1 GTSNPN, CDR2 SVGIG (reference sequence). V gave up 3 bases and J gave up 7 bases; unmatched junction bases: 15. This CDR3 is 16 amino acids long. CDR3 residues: CAWRGGLAGVRNEQFF. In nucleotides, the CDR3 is TGTGCCTGGAGGGGGGGACTGGCGGGAGTAAGGAATGAGCAGTTCTTC. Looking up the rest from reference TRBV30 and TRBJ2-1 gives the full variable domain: SQTIHQWPATLVQPVGSPLSLECTVEGTSNPNLYWYRQAAGRGLQLLFYSVGIGQISSEVPQNLSASRPQDRQFILSSKKLLLSDSGFYLCAWRGGLAGVRNEQFFGPGTRLTVL.

CDR3 amino acids: CSVENRVRDTEAFF. CDR3 coding DNA: TGCAGCGTTGAAAACAGGGTAAGAGACACTGAAGCTTTCTTT. The V call is TRBV29-1, the J call TRBJ1-1, with TRBD1 as a possible D gene (6 bases). From germline, CDR1 is SQVTM and CDR2 ANQGSEA. V was trimmed by 2 bases and J by 3 bases, leaving 13 bases between them. The CDR3 length is 14 residues.

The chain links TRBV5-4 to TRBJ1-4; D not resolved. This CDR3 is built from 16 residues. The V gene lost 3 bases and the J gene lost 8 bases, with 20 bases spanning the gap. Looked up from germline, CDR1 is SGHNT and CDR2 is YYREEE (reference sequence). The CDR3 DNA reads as TGTGCCAGCAGCTCCGACCTTCAGAGCTCGAGGGAAAAACTGTTTTTT. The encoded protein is CASSSDLQSSREKLFF.

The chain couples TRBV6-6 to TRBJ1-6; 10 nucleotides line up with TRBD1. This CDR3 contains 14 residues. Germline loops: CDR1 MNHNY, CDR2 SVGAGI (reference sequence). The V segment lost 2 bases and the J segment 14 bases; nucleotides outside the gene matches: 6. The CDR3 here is CASSYTDRGITLHF. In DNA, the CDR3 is TGTGCCAGCAGTTACACGGACAGGGGGATAACCCTCCACTTT.

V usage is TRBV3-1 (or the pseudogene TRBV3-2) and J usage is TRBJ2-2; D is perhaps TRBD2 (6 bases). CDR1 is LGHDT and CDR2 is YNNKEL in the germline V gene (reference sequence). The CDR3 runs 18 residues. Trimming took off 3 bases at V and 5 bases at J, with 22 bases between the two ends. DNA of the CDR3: TGTGCCAGCAGCCACGGGCCGGCGGGAATCCTATCGACCGGGGAGCTGTTTTTT. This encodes CASSHGPAGILSTGELFF.

This chain's CDR3 is CASSFEGSTGELFF. The CDR3 bases are TGCGCCAGCAGCTTCGAGGGATCCACCGGGGAGCTGTTTTTT. The chain has TRBV5-1 and TRBJ2-2; D is perhaps TRBD2 (5 bases). V was trimmed by 2 bases and J by 4 bases, leaving 9 bases between them. CDR3 length equals 14 residues. The germline CDR1 and CDR2 sequences are SGHRS and YFSETQ.

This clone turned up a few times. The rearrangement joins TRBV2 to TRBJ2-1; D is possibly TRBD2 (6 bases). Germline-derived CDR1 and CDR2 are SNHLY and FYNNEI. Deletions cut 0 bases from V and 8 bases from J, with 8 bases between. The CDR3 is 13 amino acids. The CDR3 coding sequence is TGTGCCAGCAGTGAAGCGCGGAGGGATGAGCAGTTCTTC. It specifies CASSEARRDEQFF.